This T cell receptor beta chain was profiled in a study of multiple sclerosis patients with progressive multifocal leukoencephalopathy. General observations from the study: Most PML patients had lower entropy, suggesting less diverse TRB repertoires.

Details on this clone: Its antigen remains unidentified.

Time point described: time of PML onset. The protocol was immunoSEQ multiplex PCR, while the TCRdb copy is restricted to in-frame clones and leaves out a portion. The sample lists approximately 27,000 clones, around 83% occurring once. V dropped 5 bases and J dropped 8; count of bases not matched to a gene: 4. The CDR3 consists of 12 residues. Germline values: CDR1 SGHTA, CDR2 FQGTGA. This chain joins TRBV7-3 and TRBJ1-1; TRBD1 matches at 8 bases. The source is a woman aged 30 to 39 with progressive multifocal leukoencephalopathy. The starting material was PBMCs, obtained from a patient treated with natalizumab. DNA of the CDR3: TGTGCCAGCAGCCCCCGGACAGGGGAAGCTTTCTTT. This encodes CASSPRTGEAFF.